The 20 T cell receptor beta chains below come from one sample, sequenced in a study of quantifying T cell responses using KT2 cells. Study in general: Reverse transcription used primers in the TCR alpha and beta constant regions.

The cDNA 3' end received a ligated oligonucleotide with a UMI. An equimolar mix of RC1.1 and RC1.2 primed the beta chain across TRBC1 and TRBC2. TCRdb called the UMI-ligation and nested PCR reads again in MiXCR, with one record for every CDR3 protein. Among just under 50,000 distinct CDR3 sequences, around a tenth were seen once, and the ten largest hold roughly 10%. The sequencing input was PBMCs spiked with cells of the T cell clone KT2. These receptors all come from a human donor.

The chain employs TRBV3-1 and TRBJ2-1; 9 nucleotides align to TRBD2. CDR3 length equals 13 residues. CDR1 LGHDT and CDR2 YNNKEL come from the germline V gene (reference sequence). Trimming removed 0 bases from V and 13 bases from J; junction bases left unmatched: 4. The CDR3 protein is CASSQDTGLAQFF. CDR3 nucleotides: TGTGCCAGCAGCCAAGATACGGGACTAGCTCAGTTCTTC.

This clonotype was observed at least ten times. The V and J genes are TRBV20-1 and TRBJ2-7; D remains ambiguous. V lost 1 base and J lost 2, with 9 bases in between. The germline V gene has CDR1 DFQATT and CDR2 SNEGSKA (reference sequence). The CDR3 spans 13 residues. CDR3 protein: CSARARITYEQYF. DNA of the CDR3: TGCAGTGCTAGAGCGCGGATAACCTACGAGCAGTACTTC.

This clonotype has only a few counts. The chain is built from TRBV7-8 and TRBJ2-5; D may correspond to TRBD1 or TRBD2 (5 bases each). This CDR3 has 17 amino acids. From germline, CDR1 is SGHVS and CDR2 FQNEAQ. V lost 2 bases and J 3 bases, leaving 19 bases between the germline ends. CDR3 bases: TGTGCCAGCAGCTTAAGTCGATTCACCGGGGCCAAAGAGACCCAGTACTTC. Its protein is CASSLSRFTGAKETQYF.

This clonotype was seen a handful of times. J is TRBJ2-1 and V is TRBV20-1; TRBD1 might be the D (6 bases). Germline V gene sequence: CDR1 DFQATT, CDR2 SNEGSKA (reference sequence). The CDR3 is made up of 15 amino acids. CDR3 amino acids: CSAERGVARGNEQFF. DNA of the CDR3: TGCAGCGCCGAGAGAGGCGTCGCAAGGGGGAATGAGCAGTTCTTC.

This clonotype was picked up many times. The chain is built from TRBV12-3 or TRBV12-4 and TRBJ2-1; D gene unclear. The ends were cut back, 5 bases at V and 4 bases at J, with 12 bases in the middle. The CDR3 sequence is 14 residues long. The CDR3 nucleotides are TGTGCCAGCAGTAGAACGACAATTTACAATGAGCAGTTCTTC. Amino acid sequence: CASSRTTIYNEQFF.

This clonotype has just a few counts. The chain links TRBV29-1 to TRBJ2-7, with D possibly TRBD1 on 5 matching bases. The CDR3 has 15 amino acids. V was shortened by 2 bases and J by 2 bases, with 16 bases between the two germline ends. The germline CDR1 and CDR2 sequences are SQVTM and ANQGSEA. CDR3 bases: TGCAGCGTTGAATACCCGGCCCAAGGGGCCTACGAGCAGTACTTC. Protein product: CSVEYPAQGAYEQYF.

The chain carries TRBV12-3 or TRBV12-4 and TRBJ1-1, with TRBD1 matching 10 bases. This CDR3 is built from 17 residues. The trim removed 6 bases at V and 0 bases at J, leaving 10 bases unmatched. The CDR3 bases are TGTGCCAGCAGCAAGGAAAGGACAGGGGGGCTGAACACTGAAGCTTTCTTT. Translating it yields CASSKERTGGLNTEAFF.

Here the CDR3 reads CASSLDLAEGGRNEQFF. CDR3 coding DNA: TGTGCCAGCAGCTTAGACTTAGCGGAGGGGGGCAGGAATGAGCAGTTCTTC. The chain links TRBV9 to TRBJ2-1; D is perhaps TRBD1 or TRBD2 (6 bases each). The germline V gene encodes CDR1 SGDLS and CDR2 YYNGEE. CDR3 length equals 17 residues. V lost 4 bases, J lost 7 bases, and 24 bases lay in between. Together with reference TRBV9 and TRBJ2-1, the CDR3 gives the full variable domain: DSGVTQTPKHLITATGQRVTLRCSPRSGDLSVYWYQQSLDQGLQFLIQYYNGEERAKGNILERFSAQQFPDLHSELNLSSLELGDSALYFCASSLDLAEGGRNEQFFGPGTRLTVL.

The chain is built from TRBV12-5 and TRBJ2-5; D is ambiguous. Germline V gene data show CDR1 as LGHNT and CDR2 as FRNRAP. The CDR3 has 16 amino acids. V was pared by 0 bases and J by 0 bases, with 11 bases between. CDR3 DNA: TGTGCTAGTGGTTTGGTACTTGGCACCGACCAAGAGACCCAGTACTTC. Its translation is CASGLVLGTDQETQYF.

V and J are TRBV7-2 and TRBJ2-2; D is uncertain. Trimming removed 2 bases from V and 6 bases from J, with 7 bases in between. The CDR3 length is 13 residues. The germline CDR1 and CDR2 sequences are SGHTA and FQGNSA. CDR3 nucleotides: TGTGCCAGCAGCTTAAGTCAGTCCGGGGAGCTGTTTTTT. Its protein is CASSLSQSGELFF.

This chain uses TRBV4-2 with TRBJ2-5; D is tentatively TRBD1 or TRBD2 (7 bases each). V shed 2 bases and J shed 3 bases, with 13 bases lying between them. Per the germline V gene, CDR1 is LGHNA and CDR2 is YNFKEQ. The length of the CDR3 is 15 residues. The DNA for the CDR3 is TGTGCCAGCAGCCAAAGCAGGGGGAGGGAAGAGACCCAGTACTTC. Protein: CASSQSRGREETQYF.

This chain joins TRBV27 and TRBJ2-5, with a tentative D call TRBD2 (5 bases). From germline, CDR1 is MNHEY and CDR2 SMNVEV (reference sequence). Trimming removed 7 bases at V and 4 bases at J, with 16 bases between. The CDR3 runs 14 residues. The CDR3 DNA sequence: TGTGCCAGCACTATAAAGCGGAATTCAGAGACCCAGTACTTC. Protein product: CASTIKRNSETQYF.

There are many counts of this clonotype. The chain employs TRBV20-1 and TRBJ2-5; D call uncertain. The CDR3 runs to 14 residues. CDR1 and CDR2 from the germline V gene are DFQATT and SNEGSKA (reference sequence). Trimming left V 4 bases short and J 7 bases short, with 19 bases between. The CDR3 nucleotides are TGCAGTGCTATTTTGCCGACCAACCCGGCGACCCAGTACTTC. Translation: CSAILPTNPATQYF.

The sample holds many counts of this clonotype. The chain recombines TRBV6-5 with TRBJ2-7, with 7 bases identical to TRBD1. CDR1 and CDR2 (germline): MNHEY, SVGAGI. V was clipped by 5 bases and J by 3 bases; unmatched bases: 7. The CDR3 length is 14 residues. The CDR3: CASSPRQGHYEQYF. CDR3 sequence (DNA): TGTGCCAGCAGTCCTCGACAGGGCCACTACGAGCAGTACTTC.

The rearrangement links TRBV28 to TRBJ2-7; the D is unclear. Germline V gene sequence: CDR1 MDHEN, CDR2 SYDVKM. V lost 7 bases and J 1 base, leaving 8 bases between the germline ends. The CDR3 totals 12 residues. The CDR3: CASTQMSYEQYF. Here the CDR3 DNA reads TGTGCCAGCACCCAGATGTCCTACGAGCAGTACTTC.

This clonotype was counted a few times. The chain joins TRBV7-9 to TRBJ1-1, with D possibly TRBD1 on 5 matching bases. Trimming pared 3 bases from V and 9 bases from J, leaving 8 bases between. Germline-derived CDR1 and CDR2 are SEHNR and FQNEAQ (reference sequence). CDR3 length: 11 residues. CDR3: CASSLEGKAFF. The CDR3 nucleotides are TGTGCCAGCAGCTTGGAGGGGAAAGCTTTCTTT.

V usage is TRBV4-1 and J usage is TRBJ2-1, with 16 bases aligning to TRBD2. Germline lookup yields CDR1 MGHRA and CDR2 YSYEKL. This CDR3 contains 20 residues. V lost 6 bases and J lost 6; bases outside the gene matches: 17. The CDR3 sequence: CASRRITGTSGGARSNEQFF. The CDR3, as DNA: TGCGCCAGCAGGCGAATCACCGGGACTAGCGGGGGGGCTCGAAGCAATGAGCAGTTCTTC.

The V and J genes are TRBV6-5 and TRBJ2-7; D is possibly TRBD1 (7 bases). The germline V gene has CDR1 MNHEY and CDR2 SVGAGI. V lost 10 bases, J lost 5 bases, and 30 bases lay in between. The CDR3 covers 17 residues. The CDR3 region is CAISNSGGTGAPNEQYF. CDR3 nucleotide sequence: TGTGCCATCAGCAATTCCGGGGGTACAGGGGCTCCCAACGAGCAGTACTTC.

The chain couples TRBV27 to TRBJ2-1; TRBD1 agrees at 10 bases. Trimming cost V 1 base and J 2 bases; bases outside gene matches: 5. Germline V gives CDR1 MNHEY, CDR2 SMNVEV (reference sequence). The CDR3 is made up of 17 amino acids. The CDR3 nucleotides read TGTGCCAGCAGTTTATGGGCCGGGACAGGGGCCTACAATGAGCAGTTCTTC. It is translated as CASSLWAGTGAYNEQFF.

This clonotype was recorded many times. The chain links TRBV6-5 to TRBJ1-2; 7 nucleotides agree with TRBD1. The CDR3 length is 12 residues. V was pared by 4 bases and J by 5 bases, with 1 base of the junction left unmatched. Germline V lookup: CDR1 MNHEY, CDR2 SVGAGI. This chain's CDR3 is CASSSQGYGYTF. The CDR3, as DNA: TGTGCCAGCAGTTCACAGGGGTATGGCTACACCTTC.